These T cell receptor beta chains were read from a single sample in a study of cytomegalovirus exposure and HLA in healthy donors. Using immunoSEQ multiplex PCR, the repertoire was profiled, and TCRdb retains in-frame clones only, with some absent. The sample has roughly 200,000 clones, approximately 77% seen once. Sequenced: PBMCs. The source of these receptors is a man aged 40-49 years in good health and CMV-seropositive. The CDR3 runs from the conserved cysteine through the conserved F or W. The D gene is left open where the match is weak. A clone size is listed for some rows: how often the clone was seen (once, few, many), or a class if it is expanded.

v_gene,j_gene,abundance,d_gene,CDR3aa,CDR3nt
TRBV6-6,TRBJ2-7,once,TRBD1,CASSYFGTGVHEQYF,TGTGCCAGCAGTTACTTCGGGACAGGGGTCCACGAGCAGTACTTC
TRBV30,TRBJ1-6,.,TRBD1,CAGLQGGDNSPLHF,TGTGCCGGGTTACAGGGGGGGGATAATTCACCCCTCCACTTT
TRBV19,TRBJ1-2,.,.,CASSWSGGYYGYTF,TGTGCCAGTAGTTGGTCAGGAGGTTACTATGGCTACACCTTC
TRBV29-1,TRBJ2-5,.,.,CSVVAGEETQYF,TGCAGCGTTGTAGCAGGGGAAGAGACCCAGTACTTC
TRBV7-6,TRBJ1-1,.,.,CASSPRDGSEAFF,TGTGCCAGCAGCCCCCGGGACGGGAGTGAAGCTTTCTTT
TRBV5-4,TRBJ2-5,.,TRBD1,CASSPGQGEGETQYF,TGTGCCAGCAGCCCGGGACAGGGGGAGGGAGAGACCCAGTACTTC
TRBV5-4,TRBJ2-7,.,.,CASSLQGEQYF,TGTGCCAGCAGCTTGCAGGGCGAGCAGTACTTC
TRBV7-9,TRBJ2-1,.,TRBD2,CASSLEGRVGLGSYNEQFF,TGTGCCAGCAGCTTAGAGGGTAGAGTGGGACTAGGATCCTACAATGAGCAGTTCTTC
TRBV19,TRBJ1-2,.,.,CASSRWHRSNYGYTF,TGTGCCAGTAGTAGGTGGCACAGATCTAACTATGGCTACACCTTC
TRBV7-3,TRBJ1-1,.,.,CASSSLPTGNTEAFF,TGTGCCAGCAGCTCCCTCCCTACAGGGAACACTGAAGCTTTCTTT
TRBV19,TRBJ2-3,.,.,CASSIGTYDTQYF,TGTGCCAGTAGTATCGGGACTTATGATACGCAGTATTTT
TRBV2,TRBJ2-1,.,TRBD2,CASSHPGTSGGAGTYNEQFF,TGTGCCAGCAGTCACCCCGGGACTAGCGGGGGGGCCGGGACTTACAATGAGCAGTTCTTC
TRBV15,TRBJ2-7,.,.,CATSGQSYEQYF,TGTGCCACCAGCGGACAGAGTTACGAGCAGTACTTC
TRBV2,TRBJ1-5,once,TRBD1,CASSIDRVNQPQHF,TGTGCCAGCAGTATTGACAGGGTCAATCAGCCCCAGCATTTT
TRBV13,TRBJ2-7,once,.,CASSPPAVLYEQYF,TGTGCCAGCAGCCCCCCCGCGGTCCTTTACGAGCAGTACTTC
TRBV27,TRBJ2-2,.,TRBD1,CASSTDRVPNTGELFF,TGTGCCAGCAGTACCGACAGGGTTCCGAACACCGGGGAGCTGTTTTTT
TRBV5-4,TRBJ2-2,.,TRBD2,CASSFGAGLNTGELFF,TGTGCCAGCAGCTTCGGAGCGGGGTTAAACACCGGGGAGCTGTTTTTT
TRBV6-5,TRBJ2-5,.,.,CASSYGHLQETQYF,TGTGCCAGCAGTTATGGACACCTCCAAGAGACCCAGTACTTC
TRBV5-1,TRBJ2-1,once,TRBD2,CASSSSGELSLLQFF,TGCGCCAGCAGCTCTAGCGGGGAGCTTTCCCTTCTCCAGTTCTTC
TRBV29-1,TRBJ2-1,.,.,CSVEAGTVQFF,TGCAGCGTTGAAGCGGGAACGGTGCAGTTCTTC
TRBV5-1,TRBJ2-1,once,TRBD1,CASSRGQGRDEQFF,TGCGCCAGCAGCCGGGGACAGGGGAGGGATGAGCAGTTCTTC
TRBV2,TRBJ1-5,once,TRBD1,CASSTTGGGDNQPQHF,TGTGCCAGCAGTACCACAGGGGGCGGAGACAATCAGCCCCAGCATTTT
TRBV13,TRBJ2-1,once,TRBD1,CASSLDRSSYNEQFF,TGTGCCAGCAGCTTGGACAGGAGCTCCTACAATGAGCAGTTCTTC
TRBV28,TRBJ2-7,.,TRBD1,CASSLQGTGSWVQYF,TGTGCCAGCAGTTTACAAGGGACAGGGAGTTGGGTGCAGTACTTC
TRBV10-3,TRBJ1-2,few,.,CAISGTELNYGYTF,TGTGCCATCAGCGGTACAGAGCTTAACTATGGCTACACCTTC
TRBV25-1,TRBJ2-2,few,.,CASSVMTGRTGELFF,TGTGCCAGCAGTGTAATGACAGGGAGGACCGGGGAGCTGTTTTTT
TRBV19,TRBJ2-3,.,TRBD2,CASSRKAGGVGTDTQYF,TGTGCCAGTAGTAGGAAAGCGGGAGGGGTCGGGACAGATACGCAGTATTTT
TRBV6-5,TRBJ1-5,.,.,CASSWGLDSNQPQHF,TGTGCCAGCAGTTGGGGACTGGATAGCAATCAGCCCCAGCATTTT
TRBV9,TRBJ1-4,.,.,CASSASLGGGREKLFF,TGTGCCAGCAGCGCCTCCCTTGGGGGGGGGCGTGAAAAACTGTTTTTT
TRBV19,TRBJ2-6,.,.,CASSPGSGANVLTF,TGTGCCAGTAGTCCAGGGTCAGGGGCCAACGTCCTGACTTTC
TRBV2,TRBJ2-2,.,TRBD2,CASTLGLAGGPSTGELFF,TGTGCCAGCACCCTCGGACTAGCGGGAGGCCCGAGCACCGGGGAGCTGTTTTTT
TRBV10-3,TRBJ1-2,.,TRBD1,CAIRGTGANYGYTF,TGTGCCATCAGGGGGACAGGCGCTAACTATGGCTACACCTTC
TRBV2,TRBJ2-7,.,.,CASRDNHYEQYF,TGTGCCAGCCGGGACAACCACTACGAGCAGTACTTC
TRBV4-3,TRBJ2-6,few,.,CASSEASRDFTRGANVLTF,TGCGCCAGCAGCGAAGCCTCCCGGGACTTTACCAGGGGGGCCAACGTCCTGACTTTC
TRBV10-3,TRBJ2-3,.,TRBD1,CASSPGTGSDTQYF,TGTGCCTCGAGTCCCGGGACAGGGTCAGATACGCAGTATTTT
TRBV19,TRBJ1-1,.,.,CASSWGGPNTEAFF,TGTGCCAGTAGTTGGGGGGGGCCGAACACTGAAGCTTTCTTT
TRBV5-4,TRBJ1-6,.,.,CASTSTGTYNSPLHF,TGTGCCAGCACCTCCACCGGGACCTATAATTCACCCCTCCACTTT